The rows below give T cell receptor beta chains drawn from one sample of a study of patients and donors after allogeneic stem cell transplantation. TCRdb itself ran the RT-PCR reads through MiXCR, one entry per CDR3 protein. The repertoire holds approximately 150,000 distinct CDR3 sequences, with 24% as singletons. Sequencing was performed on blood, either unsorted or a sorted T cell fraction (not recorded which). These receptors all come from a human donor who was either an allogeneic HSCT recipient or a stem cell or donor lymphocyte infusion donor (not recorded which). It is not recorded whose cells these are; they may come from a transplant donor. Both conserved end residues are part of each CDR3. D genes are given only for firm matches. Size is stated for part of the rows, as once, few or many counts, or as a class when the clone is expanded.

j_gene: TRBJ2-7; d_gene: -; abundance: -; v_gene: TRBV21-1; CDR3aa: CASSKDRQESYEQYF; CDR3nt: TGTGCCAGCAGCAAAGACAGACAGGAGTCCTACGAGCAGTACTTC
j_gene: TRBJ2-1; d_gene: -; abundance: -; v_gene: TRBV3-1; CDR3aa: CASSQGLYEQFF; CDR3nt: TGTGCCAGCAGCCAAGGTCTGTATGAGCAGTTCTTC
j_gene: TRBJ2-1; d_gene: -; abundance: -; v_gene: TRBV12-3/TRBV12-4; CDR3aa: CASSLTSAPSNEQFF; CDR3nt: TGTGCCAGCAGCTTAACCTCGGCGCCCTCGAATGAGCAGTTCTTC
j_gene: TRBJ1-6; d_gene: TRBD1; abundance: many; v_gene: TRBV5-1; CDR3aa: CASSTGTGDSPLHF; CDR3nt: TGCGCCAGCAGCACCGGGACAGGCGATTCACCCCTCCACTTT
j_gene: TRBJ1-2; d_gene: -; abundance: few; v_gene: TRBV19; CDR3aa: CASSIPLGGATSNYGYTF; CDR3nt: TGTGCCAGTAGTATACCGCTGGGGGGCGCTACTTCAAACTATGGCTACACCTTC
j_gene: TRBJ1-5; d_gene: -; abundance: -; v_gene: TRBV12-3/TRBV12-4; CDR3aa: CASSFRTGSNQPQHF; CDR3nt: TGTGCCAGCAGTTTCAGGACGGGAAGCAATCAGCCCCAGCATTTT
j_gene: TRBJ2-7; d_gene: TRBD2; abundance: -; v_gene: TRBV20-1; CDR3aa: CSARTSGGVTYEQYF; CDR3nt: TGCAGTGCCAGGACTAGCGGGGGGGTGACCTACGAGCAGTACTTC
j_gene: TRBJ1-3; d_gene: -; abundance: -; v_gene: TRBV7-2; CDR3aa: CASSLVLGSGNTIYF; CDR3nt: TGTGCCAGCAGCTTAGTGTTAGGCTCTGGAAACACCATATATTTT
j_gene: TRBJ1-1; d_gene: -; abundance: -; v_gene: TRBV5-6; CDR3aa: CASSLAPGWGETEAFF; CDR3nt: TGTGCCAGCAGCTTGGCCCCAGGGTGGGGGGAAACTGAAGCTTTCTTT
j_gene: TRBJ2-1; d_gene: TRBD1; abundance: -; v_gene: TRBV6-6; CDR3aa: CASSSSGTGGTDEQFF; CDR3nt: TGTGCCAGCAGTTCTTCCGGGACAGGGGGCACGGATGAGCAGTTCTTC
j_gene: TRBJ2-2; d_gene: TRBD2; abundance: -; v_gene: TRBV7-9; CDR3aa: CASSGNSGSRTGELFF; CDR3nt: TGTGCCAGCAGCGGTAATAGCGGGAGTCGAACCGGGGAGCTGTTTTTT
j_gene: TRBJ1-1; d_gene: TRBD1; abundance: few; v_gene: TRBV6-1; CDR3aa: CASSADRQGTEAFF; CDR3nt: TGTGCCAGCAGCGCGGACAGGCAGGGGACTGAAGCTTTCTTT
j_gene: TRBJ1-1; d_gene: -; abundance: many; v_gene: TRBV12-3/TRBV12-4; CDR3aa: CASSFFRYTEAFF; CDR3nt: TGTGCCAGCAGTTTCTTCAGGTACACTGAAGCTTTCTTT
j_gene: TRBJ1-5; d_gene: -; abundance: few; v_gene: TRBV7-2; CDR3aa: CASSLGMGNQPQHF; CDR3nt: TGTGCCAGCAGCTTAGGAATGGGCAATCAGCCCCAGCATTTT
j_gene: TRBJ2-3; d_gene: -; abundance: few; v_gene: TRBV18; CDR3aa: CASSLYRSPTDTQYF; CDR3nt: TGTGCCAGCTCACTCTACAGGAGCCCAACAGATACGCAGTATTTT
j_gene: TRBJ2-5; d_gene: TRBD2; abundance: few; v_gene: TRBV6-5; CDR3aa: CASTLAGGLQETQYF; CDR3nt: TGTGCCAGCACACTAGCGGGGGGCCTCCAAGAGACCCAGTACTTC
j_gene: TRBJ1-4; d_gene: TRBD1; abundance: few; v_gene: TRBV6-6; CDR3aa: CASSYSTGRGEKLFF; CDR3nt: TGTGCCAGCAGTTACTCGACAGGGCGAGGGGAAAAACTGTTTTTT
j_gene: TRBJ2-4; d_gene: -; abundance: -; v_gene: TRBV2; CDR3aa: CASHPTLAKNIQYF; CDR3nt: TGTGCCAGCCACCCAACACTAGCCAAAAACATTCAGTACTTC
j_gene: TRBJ2-1; d_gene: -; abundance: few; v_gene: TRBV7-2; CDR3aa: CASSLVYGSYNEQFF; CDR3nt: TGTGCCAGCAGCTTAGTGTACGGCAGCTACAATGAGCAGTTCTTC
j_gene: TRBJ1-1; d_gene: -; abundance: -; v_gene: TRBV7-9; CDR3aa: CASSPTAGLAREAFF; CDR3nt: TGTGCCAGCAGCCCCACCGCGGGGCTAGCACGTGAAGCTTTCTTT
j_gene: TRBJ1-3; d_gene: -; abundance: few; v_gene: TRBV7-2; CDR3aa: CASSLALSSGNTIYF; CDR3nt: TGTGCCAGCAGCTTAGCTTTGAGCTCTGGAAACACCATATATTTT
j_gene: TRBJ1-3; d_gene: -; abundance: few; v_gene: TRBV19; CDR3aa: CASSIYNFGGNTIYF; CDR3nt: TGTGCCAGTAGTATATATAACTTCGGAGGAAACACCATATATTTT
j_gene: TRBJ1-2; d_gene: -; abundance: many; v_gene: TRBV12-3/TRBV12-4; CDR3aa: CASSSRQYPEGGYTF; CDR3nt: TGTGCCAGCAGTTCCCGACAGTATCCCGAGGGGGGCTACACCTTC
j_gene: TRBJ2-5; d_gene: -; abundance: -; v_gene: TRBV12-3/TRBV12-4; CDR3aa: CASSSDRQETQYF; CDR3nt: TGTGCCAGCAGTTCCGACAGACAAGAGACCCAGTACTTC
j_gene: TRBJ1-1; d_gene: -; abundance: few; v_gene: TRBV5-1; CDR3aa: CASSLDREGFREAFF; CDR3nt: TGCGCCAGCAGCTTGGACAGGGAGGGCTTTAGGGAAGCTTTCTTT
j_gene: TRBJ1-2; d_gene: -; abundance: -; v_gene: TRBV5-1; CDR3aa: CASSLGGLSYGYTF; CDR3nt: TGCGCCAGCAGCTTGGGGGGGCTGAGCTATGGCTACACCTTC
j_gene: TRBJ1-6; d_gene: -; abundance: -; v_gene: TRBV27; CDR3aa: CASSLRFSPPNSPLHF; CDR3nt: TGTGCCAGCAGTTTACGGTTCAGTCCGCCGAATTCACCCCTCCACTTT
j_gene: TRBJ2-3; d_gene: -; abundance: -; v_gene: TRBV4-2; CDR3aa: CASSQAGGSRGTDTQYF; CDR3nt: TGTGCCAGCAGCCAAGCGGGCGGGTCACGGGGGACAGATACGCAGTATTTT
j_gene: TRBJ2-3; d_gene: -; abundance: few; v_gene: TRBV5-6; CDR3aa: CASSVGGISTDTQYF; CDR3nt: TGTGCCAGCAGCGTAGGGGGGATTAGCACAGATACGCAGTATTTT
j_gene: TRBJ1-4; d_gene: -; abundance: few; v_gene: TRBV12-3/TRBV12-4; CDR3aa: CASIPRGQGREKLFF; CDR3nt: TGTGCCAGCATCCCCAGAGGGCAGGGTCGTGAAAAACTGTTTTTT
j_gene: TRBJ1-2; d_gene: TRBD1; abundance: few; v_gene: TRBV5-6; CDR3aa: CASSSIGQDDYGYTF; CDR3nt: TGTGCCAGCAGCAGTATAGGACAGGATGATTATGGCTACACCTTC
j_gene: TRBJ2-3; d_gene: -; abundance: -; v_gene: TRBV4-1; CDR3aa: CASSQAVQVTDTQYF; CDR3nt: TGCGCCAGCAGCCAAGCGGTGCAAGTCACAGATACGCAGTATTTT
j_gene: TRBJ1-3; d_gene: -; abundance: many; v_gene: TRBV12-3/TRBV12-4; CDR3aa: CASSLPGNTIYF; CDR3nt: TGTGCCAGCAGCTTACCCGGGAACACCATATATTTT
j_gene: TRBJ2-7; d_gene: TRBD2; abundance: -; v_gene: TRBV7-8; CDR3aa: CASSLFAGLAGGYYEQYF; CDR3nt: TGTGCCAGCAGCTTATTTGCCGGACTAGCGGGAGGGTATTACGAGCAGTACTTC
j_gene: TRBJ2-7; d_gene: -; abundance: -; v_gene: TRBV12-3/TRBV12-4; CDR3aa: CASSFGQTSSYEQYF; CDR3nt: TGTGCCAGCAGTTTCGGACAGACGAGCTCCTACGAGCAGTACTTC
j_gene: TRBJ2-7; d_gene: TRBD2; abundance: -; v_gene: TRBV9; CDR3aa: CASSTTSGGSYEQYF; CDR3nt: TGTGCCAGCAGCACAACTAGCGGGGGCTCCTACGAGCAGTACTTC
j_gene: TRBJ2-1; d_gene: TRBD2; abundance: -; v_gene: TRBV5-1; CDR3aa: CASRHSGDNEQFF; CDR3nt: TGCGCCAGCAGACATAGCGGGGACAATGAGCAGTTCTTC
j_gene: TRBJ2-2; d_gene: -; abundance: few; v_gene: TRBV4-3; CDR3aa: CASSRLIATTNTGELFF; CDR3nt: TGCGCCAGCAGCCGCCTAATAGCGACAACGAACACCGGGGAGCTGTTTTTT
j_gene: TRBJ2-7; d_gene: TRBD2; abundance: -; v_gene: TRBV7-9; CDR3aa: CASSSLAGGLYEQYF; CDR3nt: TGTGCCAGCAGCTCGCTAGCGGGAGGGCTTTACGAGCAGTACTTC
j_gene: TRBJ2-5; d_gene: -; abundance: few; v_gene: TRBV2; CDR3aa: CASGAFQETQYF; CDR3nt: TGTGCCAGCGGAGCTTTTCAAGAGACCCAGTACTTC
j_gene: TRBJ2-1; d_gene: TRBD1; abundance: -; v_gene: TRBV2; CDR3aa: CASRDRGFPYNEQFF; CDR3nt: TGTGCCAGCAGGGACAGGGGGTTTCCCTACAATGAGCAGTTCTTC
j_gene: TRBJ2-1; d_gene: TRBD1; abundance: -; v_gene: TRBV29-1; CDR3aa: CSVPTGLVYNEQFF; CDR3nt: TGCAGCGTTCCGACAGGGCTCGTTTACAATGAGCAGTTCTTC
j_gene: TRBJ1-6; d_gene: -; abundance: -; v_gene: TRBV4-2; CDR3aa: CASSHDTDSAPLHF; CDR3nt: TGTGCCAGCAGCCACGACACCGACAGTGCACCCCTCCACTTT
j_gene: TRBJ2-1; d_gene: -; abundance: -; v_gene: TRBV19; CDR3aa: CASSIGGSYYNEQFF; CDR3nt: TGTGCCAGTAGTATAGGGGGTTCTTACTACAATGAGCAGTTCTTC
j_gene: TRBJ2-7; d_gene: -; abundance: -; v_gene: TRBV4-1; CDR3aa: CASSQAPGQASYEQYF; CDR3nt: TGCGCCAGCAGCCAAGCGCCGGGACAAGCCTCCTACGAGCAGTACTTC
j_gene: TRBJ2-7; d_gene: TRBD2; abundance: few; v_gene: TRBV20-1; CDR3aa: CSASGGLAGEEQYF; CDR3nt: TGCAGTGCTTCAGGGGGACTAGCGGGCGAAGAGCAGTACTTC
j_gene: TRBJ2-1; d_gene: -; abundance: -; v_gene: TRBV27; CDR3aa: CASSLSGHYNEQFF; CDR3nt: TGTGCCAGCAGTTTATCGGGCCATTACAATGAGCAGTTCTTC
j_gene: TRBJ1-1; d_gene: -; abundance: few; v_gene: TRBV29-1; CDR3aa: CSVVRNMNTEAFF; CDR3nt: TGCAGCGTTGTCCGGAACATGAACACTGAAGCTTTCTTT
j_gene: TRBJ2-3; d_gene: -; abundance: -; v_gene: TRBV7-2; CDR3aa: CASSLAVDWSWQGDTDTQYF; CDR3nt: TGTGCCAGCAGCTTAGCGGTAGACTGGAGTTGGCAGGGCGACACAGATACGCAGTATTTT
j_gene: TRBJ2-5; d_gene: TRBD1; abundance: -; v_gene: TRBV2; CDR3aa: CASSRDSQETQYF; CDR3nt: TGTGCCAGCAGTCGGGACAGCCAAGAGACCCAGTACTTC
j_gene: TRBJ2-5; d_gene: TRBD1; abundance: few; v_gene: TRBV29-1; CDR3aa: CSVVRTGAETQYF; CDR3nt: TGCAGCGTTGTAAGGACAGGGGCGGAGACCCAGTACTTC
j_gene: TRBJ2-1; d_gene: -; abundance: -; v_gene: TRBV21-1; CDR3aa: CASSDKLGCDEQFF; CDR3nt: TGTGCCAGCAGCGACAAACTAGGATGTGATGAGCAGTTCTTC
j_gene: TRBJ1-5; d_gene: -; abundance: few; v_gene: TRBV10-3; CDR3aa: CAISEHGSNQPQHF; CDR3nt: TGTGCCATCAGTGAGCACGGGAGCAATCAGCCCCAGCATTTT
j_gene: TRBJ1-6; d_gene: -; abundance: few; v_gene: TRBV5-1; CDR3aa: CASSQHPGTDGNSPLHF; CDR3nt: TGCGCCAGCAGCCAACACCCGGGGACGGACGGTAATTCACCCCTCCACTTT
j_gene: TRBJ2-7; d_gene: -; abundance: few; v_gene: TRBV4-2; CDR3aa: CASSQDRVGAKEQYF; CDR3nt: TGTGCCAGCAGCCAAGACAGGGTCGGAGCGAAGGAGCAGTACTTC